This T cell receptor (beta chain) comes out of a study of blood T cell repertoires in COVID-19. The germline V gene encodes CDR1 SNHLY and CDR2 FYNNEI. The V end was cut by 6 bases, the J end by 4 bases, with 10 bases between. CDR3 length equals 13 residues. Data came from immunoSEQ multiplex PCR; TCRdb stores just in-frame clones and leaves some out. Of 350,000 to 450,000 clones listed, about 90% are singletons. The sample consisted of peripheral blood. The TCR comes from a woman aged 60-75 years with COVID-19, enrolled during active disease. The V and J genes are TRBV2 and TRBJ1-5; a weak D match, TRBD1 (5 bases). CDR3 protein: CASSSQGNQPQHF. CDR3 DNA sequence: TGTGCCAGCAGCTCCCAGGGTAATCAGCCCCAGCATTTT.